This T cell receptor (beta chain) stems from a study of blood T cells in healthy people across ages. This clonotype was seen only a few times. As yet, its antigen is unknown. Study conclusions and caveats: As age increased, TCR beta diversity per million T cells fell in a roughly linear fashion. Unsorted PBMCs blocked a conclusive comparison of naive and antigen-experienced cells.

The ends were cut back, 0 bases at V and 4 bases at J, with 12 bases in the middle. The CDR3 runs 15 residues. Germline loops: CDR1 LNHNV, CDR2 YYDKDF (reference sequence). Russia was home to the donors, healthy Caucasian individuals aged roughly 6 to 100. For every donor, a draw yielded around 10 milliliters of peripheral blood. The authors ran a second PCR of roughly 6 to 12 cycles using a sample-barcoded 5' primer and a J-beta primer mix. Each CDR3 protein is one row after TCRdb ran MiXCR on the 5' RACE reads. Among 1,500,000 or so distinct CDR3 sequences, around 59% were seen once, and the ten largest hold approximately 7%.

Sequenced: blood. The clonotype originates from a young man in good health. The chain employs TRBV15 and TRBJ1-2, with a weak D call TRBD1 (6 bases). DNA for the CDR3: TGTGCCACCAGCAGAGAGCGGGGGCCGGGCTATGGCTACACCTTC. Amino acids: CATSRERGPGYGYTF. Full variable domain (remainder filled in from reference TRBV15 and TRBJ1-2): DAMVIQNPRYQVTQFGKPVTLSCSQTLNHNVMYWYQQKSSQAPKLLFHYYDKDFNNEADTPDNFQSRRPNTSFCFLDIRSPGLGDTAMYLCATSRERGPGYGYTFGSGTRLTVV.